A selection of T cell receptor beta chains follows, all from one sample in a study of blood T cell repertoires in COVID-19. TCRdb's copy holds only in-frame clones and misses some; the assay was immunoSEQ multiplex PCR. The table has roughly 69,000 clones, roughly 82% seen once. The sample consisted of peripheral blood. The receptor set was obtained from a human donor in a cohort sampled during active COVID-19. Both conserved end residues are trimmed from each CDR3. A D gene is named only where the DNA matches it firmly.

>TRBV5-6|TRBJ2-2|NA
AGHRAQAGDVAGELF
>TRBV3-1/TRBV3-2|TRBJ2-5|NA
ASSQDRGTQY
>TRBV5-4|TRBJ1-1|NA
ASSVWATTEAF
>TRBV19|TRBJ2-3|NA
ASSMIAGDTQY
>TRBV27|TRBJ1-5|TRBD1
ASSLEGASNQPQH
>TRBV2|TRBJ1-5|TRBD1
ASSERGQGNVQPQH
>TRBV29-1|TRBJ2-7|NA
SVGWTEYEQY
>TRBV6-5|TRBJ1-2|TRBD1
ASRTTGSNYGYT
>TRBV2|TRBJ2-7|NA
ASTTDTGEQY
>TRBV9|TRBJ1-4|NA
ASSVAGGETNEKLF
>TRBV27|TRBJ1-2|TRBD1
ASRSGGQGYGYT
>TRBV9|TRBJ1-6|NA
ASSGRENSPLH
>TRBV18|TRBJ1-1|NA
ASSSPTMNTEAF
>TRBV18|TRBJ1-4|NA
ASSPDQGNEKLF
>TRBV5-1|TRBJ2-5|TRBD2
ASSAGTSGGHETQY
>TRBV6-2/TRBV6-3|TRBJ1-2|NA
ASSQDSYLDYGYT
>TRBV5-1|TRBJ2-1|NA
ASSLGPPGGREQF
>TRBV6-2/TRBV6-3|TRBJ2-5|TRBD2
ASSYSGRGGQETQY
>TRBV3-1/TRBV3-2|TRBJ2-5|TRBD1
ASSRDSQETQY
>TRBV6-6|TRBJ1-6|TRBD1
ASSKGQGYSPLH
>TRBV13|TRBJ2-1|TRBD2
ASKLAGVNEQF
>TRBV25-1|TRBJ1-6|TRBD1
ASSVGQGPSPLH
>TRBV7-8|TRBJ1-1|NA
ASSFAVNTEAF
>TRBV7-3|TRBJ1-6|TRBD1
ASSLTQNIDRGARPNSPLH
>TRBV5-1|TRBJ2-7|TRBD1
ASSGTGVFEQY
>TRBV24-1|TRBJ2-7|TRBD2
ATSESGIYEQY
>TRBV4-1|TRBJ2-7|TRBD1
ASSRSHRTGGSEEQY
>TRBV6-1|TRBJ1-1|TRBD1
ASFNTGGEGTEAF
>TRBV3-1/TRBV3-2|TRBJ2-3|TRBD2
ASSRTSGGATDTQY
>TRBV5-6|TRBJ1-1|NA
ASSLFNQGMGTEAF
>TRBV11-2|TRBJ2-3|NA
ASSPGGSRYTQY
>TRBV30|TRBJ1-2|TRBD1
AWSVQGILNYGYT
>TRBV5-4|TRBJ1-3|NA
ASSLDRSSGNTIY
>TRBV15|TRBJ2-1|NA
ATSRDRWGDEQF
>TRBV6-5|TRBJ2-1|TRBD2
AAMTSGVYNEQF
>TRBV18|TRBJ2-5|NA
ASSRQGGETQY
>TRBV27|TRBJ2-3|NA
ASSARGQRGHGTQY
>TRBV5-6|TRBJ2-5|TRBD1
ASSFGQARQETQY
>TRBV28|TRBJ2-2|TRBD1
ASSSRDRYTGELF
>TRBV5-1|TRBJ1-6|NA
ASSPQAQGRLENSPLH
>TRBV6-6|TRBJ1-2|NA
ASSYLGGAQGYT
>TRBV5-1|TRBJ2-1|TRBD1
ASSLGTGNYEQF
>TRBV4-2|TRBJ2-7|TRBD2
ASSQGVVAGGSHEQY
>TRBV7-9|TRBJ2-6|NA
ASTDTSGANVLT
>TRBV5-6|TRBJ1-4|NA
ASSLAAQGLGKLF
>TRBV15|TRBJ2-7|NA
ATSRDIGQSSYEQY
>TRBV30|TRBJ2-1|NA
AWSVLGQGEQF
>TRBV24-1|TRBJ2-3|TRBD1
ATSDETGGRDTQY
>TRBV6-9|TRBJ2-5|TRBD2
ASFSGGPGLGHTGTQY
>TRBV6-5|TRBJ1-1|TRBD1
ASSQDRGTEAF
>TRBV4-1|TRBJ2-3|TRBD1
ASSLGQGASDTQY
>TRBV29-1|TRBJ1-2|NA
SVESGAEYGYT
>TRBV6-6|TRBJ1-2|NA
ASSTGSGYT
>TRBV6-2/TRBV6-3|TRBJ2-1|TRBD1
ASSWTGDNEQF
>TRBV28|TRBJ2-1|NA
ASSPRRRSRYDNEQF